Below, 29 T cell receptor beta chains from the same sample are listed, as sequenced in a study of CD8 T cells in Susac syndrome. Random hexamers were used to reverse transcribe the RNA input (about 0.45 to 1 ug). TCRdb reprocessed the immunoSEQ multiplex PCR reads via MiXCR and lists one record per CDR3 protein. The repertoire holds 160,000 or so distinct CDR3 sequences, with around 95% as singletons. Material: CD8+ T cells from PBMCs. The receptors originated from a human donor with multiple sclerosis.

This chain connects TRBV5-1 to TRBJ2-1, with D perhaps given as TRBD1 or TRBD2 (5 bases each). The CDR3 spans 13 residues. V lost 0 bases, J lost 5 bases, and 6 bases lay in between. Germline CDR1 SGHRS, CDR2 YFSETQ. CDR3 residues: CASSLVGDNEQFF. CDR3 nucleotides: TGCGCCAGCAGCTTGGTGGGGGACAATGAGCAGTTCTTC.

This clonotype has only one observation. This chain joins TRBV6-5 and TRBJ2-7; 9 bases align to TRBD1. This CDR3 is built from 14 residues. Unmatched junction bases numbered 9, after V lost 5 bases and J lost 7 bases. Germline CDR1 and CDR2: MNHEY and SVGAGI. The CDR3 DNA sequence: TGTGCCAGCAGTCCACAGGGGGCTTCGAGGGAGCAGTACTTC. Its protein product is CASSPQGASREQYF.

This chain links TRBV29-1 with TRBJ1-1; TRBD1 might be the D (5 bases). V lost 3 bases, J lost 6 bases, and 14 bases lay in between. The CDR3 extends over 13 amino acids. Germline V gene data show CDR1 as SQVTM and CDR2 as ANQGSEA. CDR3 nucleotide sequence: TGCAGCGTTGATAGCGTGGGGGGAGCTGAAGCTTTCTTT. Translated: CSVDSVGGAEAFF.

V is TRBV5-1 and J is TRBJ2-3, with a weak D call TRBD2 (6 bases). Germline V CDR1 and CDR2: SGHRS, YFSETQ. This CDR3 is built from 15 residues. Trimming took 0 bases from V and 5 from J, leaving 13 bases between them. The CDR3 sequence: CASSLGSGAGDTQYF. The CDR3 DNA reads TGCGCCAGCAGCTTGGGTTCGGGAGCAGGAGATACGCAGTATTTT.

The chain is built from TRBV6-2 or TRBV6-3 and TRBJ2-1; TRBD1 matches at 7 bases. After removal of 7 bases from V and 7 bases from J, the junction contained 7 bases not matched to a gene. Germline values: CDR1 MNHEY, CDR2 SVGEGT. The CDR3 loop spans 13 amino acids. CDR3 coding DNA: TGTGCCAGCAAACGGGACAGTTGGAATGAGCAGTTCTTC. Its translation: CASKRDSWNEQFF.

The CDR3 protein is CSARVFGSYNEQFF. The CDR3 nucleotides are TGCAGTGCTAGAGTCTTTGGCTCCTACAATGAGCAGTTCTTC. The rearrangement links TRBV20-1 to TRBJ2-1; no firm D call. V dropped 1 base and J dropped 0 bases, with 7 bases sitting between them. Looked up from germline, CDR1 is DFQATT and CDR2 is SNEGSKA (reference sequence). The CDR3 loop spans 14 amino acids.

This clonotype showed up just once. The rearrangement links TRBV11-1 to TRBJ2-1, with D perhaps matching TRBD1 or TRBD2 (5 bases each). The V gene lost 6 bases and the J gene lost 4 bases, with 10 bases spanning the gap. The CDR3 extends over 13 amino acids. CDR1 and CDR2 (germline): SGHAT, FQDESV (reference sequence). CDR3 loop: CASRGRMYNEQFF. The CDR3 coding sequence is TGTGCCAGCAGGGGACGGATGTACAATGAGCAGTTCTTC.

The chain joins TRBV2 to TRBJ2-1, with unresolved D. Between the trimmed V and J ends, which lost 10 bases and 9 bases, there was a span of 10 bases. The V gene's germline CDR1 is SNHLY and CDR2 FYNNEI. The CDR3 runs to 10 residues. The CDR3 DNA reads TGTGCCACCGCGAATAGTGAGCAGTTCTTC. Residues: CATANSEQFF.

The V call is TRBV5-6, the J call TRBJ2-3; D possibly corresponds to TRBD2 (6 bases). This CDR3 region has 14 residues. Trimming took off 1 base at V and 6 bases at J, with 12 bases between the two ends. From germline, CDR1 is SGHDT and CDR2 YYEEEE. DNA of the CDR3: TGTGCCAGCAGCTTGCGCGGGAATATGGATACGCAGTATTTT. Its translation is CASSLRGNMDTQYF.

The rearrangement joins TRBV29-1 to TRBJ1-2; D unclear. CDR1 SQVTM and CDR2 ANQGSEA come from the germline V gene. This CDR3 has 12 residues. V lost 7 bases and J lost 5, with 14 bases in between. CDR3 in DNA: TGCAGCGACCACCGGGGAGGGTATGGCTACACCTTC. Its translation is CSDHRGGYGYTF.

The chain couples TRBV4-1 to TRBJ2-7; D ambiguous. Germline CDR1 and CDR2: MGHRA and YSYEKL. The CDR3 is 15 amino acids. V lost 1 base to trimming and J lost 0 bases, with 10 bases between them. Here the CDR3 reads CASSQVVRTSYEQYF. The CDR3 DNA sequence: TGCGCCAGCAGCCAAGTGGTCCGGACCTCCTACGAGCAGTACTTC.

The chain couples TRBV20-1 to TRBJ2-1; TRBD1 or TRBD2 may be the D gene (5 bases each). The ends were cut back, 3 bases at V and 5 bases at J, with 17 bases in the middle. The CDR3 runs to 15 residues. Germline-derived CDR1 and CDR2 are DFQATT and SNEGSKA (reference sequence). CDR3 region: CSARGVLWSNNEQFF. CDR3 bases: TGCAGTGCTAGGGGGGTTTTGTGGTCCAACAATGAGCAGTTCTTC.

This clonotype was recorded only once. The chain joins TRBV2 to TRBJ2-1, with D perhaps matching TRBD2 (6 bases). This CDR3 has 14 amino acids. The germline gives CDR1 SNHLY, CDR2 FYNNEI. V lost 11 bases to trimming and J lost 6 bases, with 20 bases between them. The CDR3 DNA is TGTGCCGGAGAGGGCGGGATCCCAGCCAATGAGCAGTTCTTC. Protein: CAGEGGIPANEQFF.

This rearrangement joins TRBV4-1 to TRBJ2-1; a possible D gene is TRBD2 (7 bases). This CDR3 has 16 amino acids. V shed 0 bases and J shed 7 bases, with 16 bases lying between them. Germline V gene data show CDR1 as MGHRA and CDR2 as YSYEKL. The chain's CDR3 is CASSQEGGLRSNEQFF. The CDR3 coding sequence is TGCGCCAGCAGCCAAGAGGGGGGGCTACGATCGAATGAGCAGTTCTTC.

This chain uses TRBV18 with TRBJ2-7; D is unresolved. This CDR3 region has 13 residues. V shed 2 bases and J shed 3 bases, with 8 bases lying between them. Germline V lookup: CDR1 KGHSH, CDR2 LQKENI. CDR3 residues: CASSPGPYYEQYV. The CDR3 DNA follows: TGTGCCAGCTCACCAGGGCCTTACTACGAGCAGTACGTC.

DNA of the CDR3: TGTGCCAGCAGGGAGGGGGGACCCTACAATGAGCAGTTCTTC. It is translated as CASREGGPYNEQFF. The chain carries TRBV3-1 and TRBJ2-1; the D gene could be TRBD1 or TRBD2 (6 bases each). Germline CDR1 reads LGHDT; CDR2 reads YNNKEL (reference sequence). The CDR3 sequence is 14 residues long. V lost 6 bases and J lost 2, with 11 bases in between.

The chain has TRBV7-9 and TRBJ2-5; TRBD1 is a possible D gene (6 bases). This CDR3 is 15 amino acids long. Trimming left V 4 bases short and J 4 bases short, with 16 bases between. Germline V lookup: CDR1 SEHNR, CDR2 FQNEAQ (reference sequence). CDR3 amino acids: CASSSPRTVLETQYF. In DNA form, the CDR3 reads TGTGCCAGCAGCTCTCCCCGGACAGTCTTAGAGACCCAGTACTTC. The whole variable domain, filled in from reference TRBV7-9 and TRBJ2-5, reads DTGVSQNPRHKITKRGQNVTFRCDPISEHNRLYWYRQTLGQGPEFLTYFQNEAQLEKSRLLSDRFSAERPKGSFSTLEIQRTEQGDSAMYLCASSSPRTVLETQYFGPGTRLLVL.

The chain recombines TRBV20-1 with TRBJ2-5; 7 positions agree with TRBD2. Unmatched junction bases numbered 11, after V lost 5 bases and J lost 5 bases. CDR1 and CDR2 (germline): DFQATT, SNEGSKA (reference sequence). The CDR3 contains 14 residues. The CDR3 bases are TGCAGTGCTCCGGAGGTGACTAGCTTGGAGACCCAGTACTTC. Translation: CSAPEVTSLETQYF.

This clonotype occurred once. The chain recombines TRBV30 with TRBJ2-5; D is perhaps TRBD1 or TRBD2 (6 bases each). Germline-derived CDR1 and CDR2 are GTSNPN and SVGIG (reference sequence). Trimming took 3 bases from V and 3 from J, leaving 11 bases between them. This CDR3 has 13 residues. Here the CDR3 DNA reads TGTGCCTGGAGCTCGGGGGCGGAAGAGACCCAGTACTTC. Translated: CAWSSGAEETQYF.

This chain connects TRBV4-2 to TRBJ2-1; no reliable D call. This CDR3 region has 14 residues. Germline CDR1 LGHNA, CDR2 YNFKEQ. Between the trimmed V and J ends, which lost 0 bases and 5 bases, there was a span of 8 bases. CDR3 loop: CASSQDAGNNEQFF. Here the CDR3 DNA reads TGTGCCAGCAGCCAAGATGCTGGAAACAATGAGCAGTTCTTC.

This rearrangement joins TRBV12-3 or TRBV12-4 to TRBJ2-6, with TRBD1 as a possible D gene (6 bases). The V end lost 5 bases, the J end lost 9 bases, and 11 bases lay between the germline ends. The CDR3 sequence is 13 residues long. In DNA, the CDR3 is TGTGCCAGCAGTCATACAGGGTTCAACGTCCTGACTTTC. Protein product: CASSHTGFNVLTF.

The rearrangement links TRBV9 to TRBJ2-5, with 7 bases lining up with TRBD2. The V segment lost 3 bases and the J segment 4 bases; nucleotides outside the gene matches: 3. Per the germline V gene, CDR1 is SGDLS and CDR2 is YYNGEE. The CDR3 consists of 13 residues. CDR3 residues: CASSAPGGETQYF. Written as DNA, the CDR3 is TGTGCCAGCAGCGCTCCGGGGGGAGAGACCCAGTACTTC. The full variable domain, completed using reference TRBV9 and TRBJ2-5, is DSGVTQTPKHLITATGQRVTLRCSPRSGDLSVYWYQQSLDQGLQFLIQYYNGEERAKGNILERFSAQQFPDLHSELNLSSLELGDSALYFCASSAPGGETQYFGPGTRLLVL.

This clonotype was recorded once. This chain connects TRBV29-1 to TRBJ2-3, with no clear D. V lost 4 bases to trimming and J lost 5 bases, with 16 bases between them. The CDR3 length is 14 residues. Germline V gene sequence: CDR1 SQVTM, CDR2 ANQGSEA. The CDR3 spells CSVVGLDVGDTQYF. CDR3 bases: TGCAGCGTTGTCGGGCTAGATGTAGGAGATACGCAGTATTTT.

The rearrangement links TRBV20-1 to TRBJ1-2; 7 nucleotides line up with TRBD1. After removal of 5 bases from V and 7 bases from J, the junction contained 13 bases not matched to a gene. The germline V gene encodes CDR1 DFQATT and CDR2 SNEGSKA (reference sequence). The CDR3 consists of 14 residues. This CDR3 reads CSARTSRGPVGYTF. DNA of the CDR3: TGCAGTGCTCGCACCTCAAGGGGGCCGGTTGGCTACACCTTC.

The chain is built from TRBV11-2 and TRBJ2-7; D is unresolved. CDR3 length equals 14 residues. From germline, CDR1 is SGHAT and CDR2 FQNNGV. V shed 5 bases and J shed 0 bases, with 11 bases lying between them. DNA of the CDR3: TGTGCCAGCAGCCCCGAGACCGGCTCCTACGAGCAGTACGTC. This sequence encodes CASSPETGSYEQYV.

CDR3 sequence: CASSLARGVYTEAFF. DNA of the CDR3: TGTGCCAGCAGCTTAGCTCGGGGGGTCTACACTGAAGCTTTCTTT. This chain joins TRBV7-9 and TRBJ1-1; D is possibly TRBD1 (5 bases). This CDR3 has 15 amino acids. Germline loops: CDR1 SEHNR, CDR2 FQNEAQ (reference sequence). V shed 0 bases and J shed 3 bases, with 11 bases lying between them.

The CDR3 nucleotides read TGCAGTGCTACACCCGGACTAGGGAATGAGCAGTTCTTC. This gives the protein CSATPGLGNEQFF. This chain joins TRBV20-1 and TRBJ2-1, with 7 bases that match TRBD2. There are 13 residues in the CDR3. Per germline, CDR1 DFQATT and CDR2 SNEGSKA (reference sequence). V shed 4 bases, J shed 7 bases, and the junction held 7 bases outside the gene matches.

The CDR3 loop reads CSVGTVGTGDFGNTEAFF. The CDR3 nucleotides read TGCAGCGTTGGAACGGTGGGGACAGGGGATTTTGGTAACACTGAAGCTTTCTTT. The rearrangement joins TRBV29-1 to TRBJ1-1; TRBD1 matches 10 bases. J lost 2 bases, V lost 4 bases, and 16 bases had no gene match. Germline CDR1 reads SQVTM; CDR2 reads ANQGSEA. This CDR3 is 18 amino acids long.

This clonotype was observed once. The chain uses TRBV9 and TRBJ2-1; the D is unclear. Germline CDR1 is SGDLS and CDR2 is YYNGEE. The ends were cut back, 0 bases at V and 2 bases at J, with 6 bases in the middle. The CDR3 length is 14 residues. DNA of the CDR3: TGTGCCAGCAGCGTAGTTTCCACCTACAATGAGCAGTTCTTC. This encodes CASSVVSTYNEQFF.